Below are 25 T cell receptor beta chains sequenced from a single sample in a study of blood T cell repertoires in COVID-19. The repertoire was sequenced with immunoSEQ multiplex PCR; TCRdb's copy has only in-frame clones and lacks some. This table holds hundreds of thousands of clones, 88% found once. The sequenced material came from peripheral blood. The receptors were gathered from a woman between 65 and 79 years old with COVID-19, enrolled during active disease.

The chain joins TRBV2 to TRBJ2-3; perhaps TRBD2 as D (6 bases). Trimming took off 0 bases at V and 3 bases at J, with 19 bases between the two ends. Germline lookup yields CDR1 SNHLY and CDR2 FYNNEI. There are 18 residues in the CDR3. CDR3 sequence (DNA): TGTGCCAGCAGTGAAGCGCTTGACTCGAGGAGGGATACAGATACGCAGTATTTT. Translation gives CASSEALDSRRDTDTQYF.

The V call is TRBV5-1, the J call TRBJ2-5, with 8 bases matching TRBD1. The germline gives CDR1 SGHRS, CDR2 YFSETQ. The J segment lost 1 base and the V segment lost 0 bases, leaving 2 bases of the junction unmatched. The CDR3 has 15 residues. CDR3 in amino acids: CASSLGTGFQETQYF. The CDR3 nucleotides are TGCGCCAGCAGCTTGGGGACAGGGTTCCAAGAGACCCAGTACTTC.

As concerns this clone: Additional DNA sequences in this sample encode the identical CDR3. V and J are TRBV11-2 and TRBJ2-3, with D perhaps matching TRBD2 (6 bases). The CDR3 runs to 16 residues. Trimming took 1 base from V and 0 from J, leaving 11 bases between them. Germline assignment: CDR1 SGHAT and CDR2 FQNNGV. The CDR3 loop is CASSLVAGTSTDTQYF. The CDR3 nucleotides read TGTGCCAGCAGCTTAGTCGCCGGGACTAGCACAGATACGCAGTATTTT.

The V gene is TRBV7-2, the J gene TRBJ1-2, with 10 bases that match TRBD1. This CDR3 contains 15 residues. Germline V CDR1 and CDR2: SGHTA, FQGNSA. V was clipped by 4 bases and J by 6 bases; unmatched bases: 8. The CDR3 DNA follows: TGTGCCAGCAGCTCCCGGGACAGGGGATGGGATGGCTACACCTTC. It translates to CASSSRDRGWDGYTF.

The gene calls are TRBV24-1 and TRBJ2-1, with D uncertain. Per the germline V gene, CDR1 is KGHDR and CDR2 is SFDVKD. V was trimmed by 3 bases and J by 10 bases, leaving 21 bases between them. The CDR3 is 16 amino acids. The chain's CDR3 is CATSDPIAGPRREQFF. CDR3 DNA sequence: TGTGCCACCAGTGATCCCATTGCTGGGCCTCGCCGGGAGCAGTTCTTC.

The chain recombines TRBV11-2 with TRBJ1-5; the D gene is possibly TRBD1 (6 bases). The germline gives CDR1 SGHAT, CDR2 FQNNGV. Trimming took 2 bases from V and 5 from J, leaving 10 bases between them. There are 14 residues in the CDR3. CDR3 loop: CASSLYRVDQPQHF. In DNA, the CDR3 is TGTGCCAGCAGCTTATACAGGGTCGATCAGCCCCAGCATTTT.

This clone has only one observation. The V call is TRBV14, the J call TRBJ2-7, with D perhaps matching TRBD2 (7 bases). Trimming left V 4 bases short and J 6 bases short, with 22 bases between. Germline V gene lookup returns CDR1 SGHDN and CDR2 FVKESK. There are 16 residues in the CDR3. This CDR3 reads CASSPPRWEGGGEQYF. The CDR3 DNA reads TGTGCCAGCAGCCCCCCGCGTTGGGAGGGGGGGGGCGAGCAGTACTTC.

This chain joins TRBV4-3 and TRBJ1-6; D not certain. This CDR3 is built from 16 residues. Trimming took 1 base from V and 6 from J, leaving 13 bases between them. The V gene's germline CDR1 is LGHNA and CDR2 YSLEER. The CDR3 is CASSQVGRDGNSPLHF. In DNA form, the CDR3 reads TGCGCCAGCAGCCAAGTAGGGAGGGATGGTAATTCACCCCTCCACTTT.

The V and J genes are TRBV9 and TRBJ2-3, with TRBD2 matching over 10 bases. CDR3 length: 16 amino acids. CDR1 is SGDLS and CDR2 is YYNGEE in the germline V gene. V shed 0 bases, J shed 1 base, and the junction held 2 bases outside the gene matches. CDR3 residues: CASSVGLAGRTDTQYF. For the CDR3, the DNA is TGTGCCAGCAGCGTAGGACTAGCGGGCCGCACAGATACGCAGTATTTT. Filled out from reference TRBV9 and TRBJ2-3, the complete variable domain reads DSGVTQTPKHLITATGQRVTLRCSPRSGDLSVYWYQQSLDQGLQFLIQYYNGEERAKGNILERFSAQQFPDLHSELNLSSLELGDSALYFCASSVGLAGRTDTQYFGPGTRLTVL.

The V gene is TRBV9, the J gene TRBJ2-1; D is unclear. Trimming removed 0 bases from V and 10 bases from J, with 14 bases in between. CDR1 is SGDLS, CDR2 YYNGEE, per germline. The CDR3 loop spans 14 amino acids. CDR3 protein: CASSVELGLGEQFF. The CDR3 coding sequence is TGTGCCAGCAGCGTAGAGTTGGGCTTAGGCGAGCAGTTCTTC.

The genes are TRBV28 and TRBJ1-4; D may be TRBD1 (6 bases). Germline loops: CDR1 MDHEN, CDR2 SYDVKM. V gave up 6 bases and J gave up 0 bases, with 14 bases separating them. The CDR3 loop spans 16 amino acids. CDR3 DNA: TGTGCCAGCAGCTCCTCAGGGGATGCAACTAATGAAAAACTGTTTTTT. It is translated as CASSSSGDATNEKLFF.

The chain combines TRBV19 with TRBJ1-6; 8 bases are a match to TRBD1. J lost 8 bases, V lost 5 bases, and 8 bases had no gene match. The CDR3 is made up of 15 amino acids. CDR1 and CDR2 (germline): LNHDA, SQIVND (reference sequence). The CDR3 is CASSSDRVLHSPLHF. The CDR3 coding sequence is TGTGCCAGTAGTTCGGACAGGGTGTTGCATTCACCCCTCCACTTT.

The chain links TRBV27 to TRBJ2-1, with TRBD2 matching 13 bases. CDR1 MNHEY and CDR2 SMNVEV come from the germline V gene (reference sequence). The V segment lost 5 bases and the J segment 8 bases; nucleotides outside the gene matches: 9. The CDR3 totals 16 residues. CDR3 DNA: TGTGCCAGCAGTCCCTCGACTAGCGGGGGGCTGGATGAGCAGTTCTTC. It translates to CASSPSTSGGLDEQFF.

CDR3 nucleotides: TGCGCCAGCAGCCCGGGACAGGGGCCCTCCGAGCAGTACTTC. It is translated as CASSPGQGPSEQYF. V gene TRBV4-3 combines with J gene TRBJ2-7, with 10 nucleotides matching TRBD1. V lost 4 bases and J lost 6; bases outside the gene matches: 6. The germline CDR1 and CDR2 sequences are LGHNA and YSLEER. CDR3 length: 14 amino acids.

CDR3 amino acids: CASSLAGIETQYF. CDR3 DNA sequence: TGTGCCAGCAGCTTGGCAGGGATCGAGACCCAGTACTTC. The chain joins TRBV5-4 to TRBJ2-5; a weak D match, TRBD1 (5 bases). Germline assignment: CDR1 SGHNT and CDR2 YYREEE (reference sequence). This CDR3 has 13 residues. V shed 0 bases and J shed 5 bases, with 8 bases lying between them.

Written as DNA, the CDR3 is TGTGCCAGCAGCTTTGGGACAGGGAGTCAGCCCCAGCATTTT. The encoded protein is CASSFGTGSQPQHF. The chain joins TRBV5-6 to TRBJ1-5; 9 nucleotides match TRBD1. The CDR3 has 14 residues. Germline CDR1 and CDR2: SGHDT and YYEEEE. V gave up 2 bases and J gave up 6 bases; unmatched junction bases: 3.

This chain links TRBV27 with TRBJ2-6; 9 nucleotides agree with TRBD1. The CDR3 sequence is 20 residues long. The germline V gene encodes CDR1 MNHEY and CDR2 SMNVEV (reference sequence). With V trimmed by 8 bases and J by 2 bases, 19 bases remained unmatched. In DNA, the CDR3 is TGTGCCAGCTACTCCAATAGGGGCGGACAGGGGTTAGCTGGGGCCAACGTCCTGACTTTC. Its protein is CASYSNRGGQGLAGANVLTF.

As for this clone: Compared with germline, one end of the junction differs, possibly owing to a read error. The chain couples TRBV27 to TRBJ2-1; 13 bases align to TRBD2. Germline values: CDR1 MNHEY, CDR2 SMNVEV (reference sequence). The CDR3 runs to 15 residues. Written as DNA, the CDR3 is TGTGCCAGCAGGGGGACTAGCGGGGAACTAAATGAGGAGTTCTTC. Its protein is CASRGTSGELNEEFF.

For this clone: This same CDR3 is encoded by further DNA sequences in the sample. The rearrangement links TRBV7-2 to TRBJ2-3, with D perhaps matching TRBD2 (6 bases). V was clipped by 5 bases and J by 3 bases, with 9 bases between them. This CDR3 comprises 13 residues. From germline, CDR1 is SGHTA and CDR2 FQGNSA. CDR3 coding DNA: TGTGCCAGCAGCAACGGAGGGACAGATACGCAGTATTTT. Encoded protein: CASSNGGTDTQYF.

The chain uses TRBV4-1 and TRBJ1-2; 9 bases match TRBD1. Trimming took 0 bases from V and 1 from J; bases not matched to a gene: 12. Germline V gene data show CDR1 as MGHRA and CDR2 as YSYEKL. The CDR3 is 19 residues long. CDR3 DNA: TGCGCCAGCAGCCAAGAGGGGTCCGGGACAGGGACCTTTAACTATGGCTACACCTTC. It translates to CASSQEGSGTGTFNYGYTF.

The chain couples TRBV5-1 to TRBJ1-1; no definite D call. Germline assignment: CDR1 SGHRS and CDR2 YFSETQ. This CDR3 comprises 14 residues. With 0 bases removed from V and 5 bases from J, the gap between germline ends came to 11 bases. The CDR3 loop reads CASSLGIGVTEAFF. The CDR3 bases are TGCGCCAGCAGCTTGGGCATAGGAGTGACTGAAGCTTTCTTT. The complete variable domain, with remaining parts taken from reference TRBV5-1 and TRBJ1-1, reads KAGVTQTPRYLIKTRGQQVTLSCSPISGHRSVSWYQQTPGQGLQFLFEYFSETQRNKGNFPGRFSGRQFSNSRSEMNVSTLELGDSALYLCASSLGIGVTEAFFGQGTRLTVV.

The chain employs TRBV29-1 and TRBJ2-3, with 7 bases identical to TRBD2. Germline CDR1 is SQVTM and CDR2 is ANQGSEA. The CDR3 is 15 amino acids. V was clipped by 6 bases and J by 0 bases; unmatched bases: 9. The CDR3: CSVTSGVSSTDTQYF. The CDR3 nucleotides read TGCAGCGTAACAAGCGGGGTATCTAGCACAGATACGCAGTATTTT.

The chain employs TRBV11-2 and TRBJ2-2, with D unclear. V was shortened by 3 bases and J by 2 bases, with 7 bases between the two germline ends. The CDR3 is 14 residues long. The germline CDR1 and CDR2 sequences are SGHAT and FQNNGV. CDR3 residues: CASSFTVNTGELFF. Written as DNA, the CDR3 is TGTGCCAGCAGCTTCACAGTTAACACCGGGGAGCTGTTTTTT.

This chain connects TRBV19 to TRBJ1-2; 9 bases line up with TRBD1. The CDR3 runs 16 residues. In germline, CDR1 is LNHDA, CDR2 SQIVND (reference sequence). V was pared by 0 bases and J by 8 bases, with 10 bases of the junction left unmatched. CDR3 region: CASSIDPPTGGDGYTF. The CDR3 DNA reads TGTGCCAGTAGTATAGACCCCCCGACAGGGGGTGACGGCTACACCTTC. Looking up the rest from reference TRBV19 and TRBJ1-2 gives the full variable domain: DGGITQSPKYLFRKEGQNVTLSCEQNLNHDAMYWYRQDPGQGLRLIYYSQIVNDFQKGDIAEGYSVSREKKESFPLTVTSAQKNPTAFYLCASSIDPPTGGDGYTFGSGTRLTVV.

This clone was detected a few times. This chain connects TRBV6-5 to TRBJ1-2, with TRBD1 as a possible D gene (6 bases). V was shortened by 6 bases and J by 2 bases, with 10 bases between the two germline ends. The CDR3 is 13 residues long. The germline gives CDR1 MNHEY, CDR2 SVGAGI. CDR3 DNA sequence: TGTGCCAGCAGACGGACAGAGAACTATGGCTACACCTTC. It translates to CASRRTENYGYTF.